Shown below are 27 T cell receptor beta chains from a single sample sequenced in a study of T-cell memory formation after mild COVID-19. TCRdb re-called the 5' RACE reads through MiXCR, storing one row per CDR3 protein. The sample consists of roughly 400,000 distinct CDR3 sequences, about a sixth of them appearing once. Material: PBMCs or a T cell subset sorted from them (not recorded which). These receptors were obtained from a man between 18 and 29 years old who had mild COVID-19 (a few samples of this study predate the infection). Cell type and time point are not known.

The chain combines TRBV9 with TRBJ1-1; 7 positions match TRBD1. The CDR3 loop spans 14 amino acids. V gave up 0 bases and J gave up 1 base; unmatched junction bases: 0. Germline V gene lookup returns CDR1 SGDLS and CDR2 YYNGEE. CDR3 protein: CASSVGTGNTEAFF. CDR3 bases: TGTGCCAGCAGCGTAGGGACAGGGAACACTGAAGCTTTCTTT.

This clonotype was seen a few times. This sequence joins TRBV7-2 and TRBJ2-3; TRBD2 aligns across 8 bases. The junction had 12 bases not matched to a gene; V was cut back by 5 bases and J by 5 bases. CDR1 and CDR2 (germline): SGHTA, FQGNSA. This CDR3 region has 16 residues. CDR3 protein: CASSRVASGGIDTQYF. In DNA form, the CDR3 reads TGTGCCAGCAGCCGCGTTGCCAGCGGGGGAATAGATACGCAGTATTTT.

The gene calls are TRBV7-3 and TRBJ2-3, with D maybe TRBD1 (5 bases). The CDR3 is 15 residues long. CDR1 is SGHTA and CDR2 is FQGTGA in the germline V gene. Trimming left V 0 bases short and J 1 base short, with 8 bases between. CDR3 in amino acids: CASSLTGAGTDTQYF. CDR3 bases: TGTGCCAGCAGCTTAACAGGGGCTGGCACAGATACGCAGTATTTT.

This clonotype was seen more than once but under ten times. CDR3 sequence reads: CASSSRLAGGQTDTQYF. The CDR3 DNA follows: TGTGCCAGCAGTTCCCGACTAGCGGGGGGACAAACAGATACGCAGTATTTT. The rearrangement links TRBV12-3 or TRBV12-4 to TRBJ2-3, with 13 nucleotides matching TRBD2. This CDR3 comprises 17 residues. Trimming cost V 4 bases and J 3 bases; bases outside gene matches: 7.

The CDR3 loop reads CASSLQGSSYGYTF. Here the CDR3 DNA reads TGTGCCAGCAGTTTACAGGGGTCGTCCTATGGCTACACCTTC. The chain has TRBV27 and TRBJ1-2; perhaps TRBD1 as D (6 bases). The V and J ends lost 2 bases and 4 bases respectively, with 11 bases between them. CDR1 MNHEY and CDR2 SMNVEV come from the germline V gene (reference sequence). The CDR3 sequence is 14 residues long.

This clonotype was seen repeatedly, ten times or more. The rearrangement joins TRBV29-1 to TRBJ2-3, with D perhaps matching TRBD1 (5 bases). The CDR3 spans 14 residues. CDR1 and CDR2 from the germline V gene are SQVTM and ANQGSEA. Trimming took 7 bases from V and 0 from J, leaving 14 bases between them. The DNA for the CDR3 is TGCAGCGCACGGACACTTTGGAGCACAGATACGCAGTATTTT. This translates into CSARTLWSTDTQYF.

This clonotype was detected a few times. CDR3 amino acids: CASSPYRGNTEQYV. The CDR3 nucleotides are TGTGCCAGCAGTCCATATAGGGGTAATACCGAGCAGTACGTC. The J gene is TRBJ2-7, the V gene TRBV28, with a tentative D call TRBD1 (5 bases). Germline CDR1 MDHEN, CDR2 SYDVKM. V was pared by 5 bases and J by 6 bases, with 17 bases between. The CDR3 has 14 amino acids.

J is TRBJ2-5 and V is TRBV24-1; the D gene is possibly TRBD1 (5 bases). This CDR3 is built from 12 residues. Germline CDR1 is KGHDR and CDR2 is SFDVKD. V was shortened by 4 bases and J by 4 bases, with 6 bases between the two germline ends. The CDR3 here is CATSEGPETQYF. The CDR3 DNA sequence: TGTGCCACCAGTGAGGGGCCAGAGACCCAGTACTTC.

J is TRBJ1-2 and V is TRBV7-2; D is possibly TRBD1 (5 bases). CDR1 is SGHTA, CDR2 FQGNSA, per germline. V lost 4 bases to trimming and J lost 2 bases, with 14 bases between them. This CDR3 is 15 amino acids long. The DNA for the CDR3 is TGTGCCAGCAGCTCCCTTCGTTGGGGGAACTATGGCTACACCTTC. Protein sequence: CASSSLRWGNYGYTF.

This CDR3 reads CSANLQGGANYGYTF. The DNA of the CDR3 is TGCAGTGCTAACCTCCAGGGAGGGGCTAACTATGGCTACACCTTC. The chain links TRBV20-1 to TRBJ1-2, with D maybe TRBD1 (5 bases). Per the germline V gene, CDR1 is DFQATT and CDR2 is SNEGSKA (reference sequence). The germline V and J ends were trimmed by 4 bases and 0 bases, with 15 bases remaining between them. The CDR3 has 15 amino acids.

This CDR3 is CASSFWGSEQYV. CDR3 nucleotides: TGTGCCAGCAGTTTCTGGGGGAGCGAGCAGTACGTC. The rearrangement links TRBV12-3 or TRBV12-4 to TRBJ2-7; the D gene could be TRBD1 or TRBD2 (5 bases each). V was trimmed by 3 bases and J by 6 bases, leaving 9 bases between them. The CDR3 sequence is 12 residues long.

In its sample, this clonotype was seen many times. The rearrangement links TRBV7-2 to TRBJ2-3, with D unclear. The CDR3 is 12 amino acids. In germline, CDR1 is SGHTA, CDR2 FQGNSA. Trimming took off 6 bases at V and 2 bases at J, with 6 bases between the two ends. The CDR3 sequence: CASRVITDTQYF. The CDR3 coding sequence is TGTGCCAGCAGGGTGATCACAGATACGCAGTATTTT.

A single count supports this clonotype. The rearrangement uses TRBV9 and TRBJ1-2; no clear D gene. The CDR3 is 15 residues long. Trimming took 0 bases from V and 2 from J, leaving 11 bases between them. Germline V gives CDR1 SGDLS, CDR2 YYNGEE. The CDR3 here is CASSVVALGNYGYTF. CDR3 DNA: TGTGCCAGCAGCGTAGTAGCATTGGGGAACTATGGCTACACCTTC.

The chain couples TRBV12-3 or TRBV12-4 to TRBJ2-5; D may be TRBD2 (6 bases). The CDR3 consists of 14 residues. Trimming left V 0 bases short and J 2 bases short, with 7 bases between. CDR3 region: CASSLASGQETQYF. CDR3 nucleotide sequence: TGTGCCAGCAGTTTAGCTAGCGGTCAAGAGACCCAGTACTTC.

The genes are TRBV15 and TRBJ2-1, with 9 bases matching TRBD2. The CDR3 is 19 amino acids. The germline CDR1 and CDR2 sequences are LNHNV and YYDKDF (reference sequence). V lost 3 bases, J lost 0 bases, and 12 bases stayed unmatched. The CDR3 here is CATSSPTALSGGSYNEQFF. CDR3 nucleotide sequence: TGTGCCACCAGCAGCCCGACGGCTCTTAGCGGGGGCTCCTACAATGAGCAGTTCTTC.

This chain joins TRBV7-9 and TRBJ2-5; D uncertain. Germline V lookup: CDR1 SEHNR, CDR2 FQNEAQ (reference sequence). The CDR3 is made up of 13 amino acids. Between the trimmed V and J ends, which lost 7 bases and 3 bases, there was a span of 12 bases. The CDR3 is CASTTWTEETQYF. In nucleotides, the CDR3 is TGTGCCAGCACCACGTGGACGGAAGAGACCCAGTACTTC.

This rearrangement joins TRBV4-2 to TRBJ1-6; D is unresolved. The CDR3 is made up of 14 amino acids. Between the trimmed V and J ends, which lost 5 bases and 7 bases, there was a span of 12 bases. Germline assignment: CDR1 LGHNA and CDR2 YNFKEQ. CDR3 coding DNA: TGTGCCAGCAGCATTGGGCAGACCAATTCACCCCTCCACTTT. Translated: CASSIGQTNSPLHF.

This clonotype has more than one count but fewer than ten. This chain joins TRBV10-3 and TRBJ2-1, with 12 bases fitting TRBD2. The CDR3 sequence is 16 residues long. The V gene end was trimmed by 10 bases and the J gene end by 9 bases; junction bases not matched to a gene: 16. Germline CDR1 reads ENHRY; CDR2 reads SYGVKD. This CDR3 reads CATGRNVLAGGAEQFF. CDR3 DNA sequence: TGTGCCACGGGTAGAAATGTACTAGCGGGGGGCGCTGAGCAGTTCTTC.

V usage is TRBV28 and J usage is TRBJ2-7; D possibly corresponds to TRBD1 (5 bases). Germline CDR1 is MDHEN and CDR2 is SYDVKM. V was shortened by 5 bases and J by 6 bases, with 11 bases between the two germline ends. CDR3 length: 12 amino acids. Here the CDR3 reads CASSTTGLEQYV. In DNA, the CDR3 is TGTGCCAGCAGTACTACAGGTCTCGAGCAGTACGTC.

A few counts support this clonotype. The gene calls are TRBV5-1 and TRBJ1-1, with D tentatively TRBD1 (5 bases). Trimming shortened V by 4 bases and J by 0 bases, and 13 bases separated the two germline ends. CDR3 size: 15 residues. Germline loops: CDR1 SGHRS, CDR2 YFSETQ. The DNA of the CDR3 is TGCGCCAGCAGCCCATGGGGGGGGATGAACACTGAAGCTTTCTTT. Amino acids: CASSPWGGMNTEAFF.

The chain employs TRBV5-1 and TRBJ2-1, with 8 nucleotides matching TRBD1. Germline V gene lookup returns CDR1 SGHRS and CDR2 YFSETQ. The CDR3 length is 14 residues. With V trimmed by 4 bases and J by 4 bases, 4 bases remained unmatched. Written as DNA, the CDR3 is TGCGCCAGCAGCACACGACAGGGGTACAATGAGCAGTTCTTC. It is translated as CASSTRQGYNEQFF.

This clonotype was recorded many times. This chain uses TRBV30 with TRBJ1-2; the match to TRBD1 covers 7 bases. J gave up 4 bases and V 6 bases, and 8 bases lay outside the gene matches. CDR1 is GTSNPN and CDR2 is SVGIG in the germline V gene (reference sequence). The CDR3 loop spans 13 amino acids. CDR3 DNA sequence: TGTGCCTGTTTTAGCCGGGACAGCTATGGCTACACCTTC. Translated, it gives CACFSRDSYGYTF.

This clonotype has a count of ten or more. The junction departs from germline at one end; a sequencing error may be responsible. The genes are TRBV5-4 and TRBJ2-5, with 9 bases fitting TRBD1. Germline V gives CDR1 SGHNT, CDR2 YYREEE (reference sequence). The CDR3 spans 12 residues. CDR3 DNA sequence: TGTGCCAGCAGCTTGAACCGGGACAGGGTGTTCTTC. It is translated as CASSLNRDRVFF.

The chain employs TRBV29-1 and TRBJ1-1, with D possibly being TRBD1 (6 bases). V lost 6 bases and J lost 0, with 14 bases in between. Germline V CDR1 and CDR2: SQVTM, ANQGSEA. The CDR3 totals 14 residues. The CDR3 region has the DNA TGCAGCGTAGCTCTGGACAGAATGAACACTGAAGCTTTCTTT. Its translation: CSVALDRMNTEAFF. The whole variable domain, remainder taken from reference TRBV29-1 and TRBJ1-1, is SAVISQKPSRDICQRGTSLTIQCQVDSQVTMMFWYRQQPGQSLTLIATANQGSEATYESGFVIDKFPISRPNLTFSTLTVSNMSPEDSSIYLCSVALDRMNTEAFFGQGTRLTVV.

This clonotype was counted at least ten times. The chain carries TRBV5-1 and TRBJ2-5; D might be TRBD2 (6 bases). With 4 bases removed from V and 4 bases from J, the gap between germline ends came to 14 bases. CDR1 and CDR2 from the germline V gene are SGHRS and YFSETQ. This CDR3 is built from 14 residues. The DNA of the CDR3 is TGCGCCAGCAGCGGCGGAGGGCGAGGAGAGACCCAGTACTTC. Residues: CASSGGGRGETQYF.

The sample holds a few counts of this clonotype. V gene TRBV12-3 or TRBV12-4 combines with J gene TRBJ1-2, with TRBD1 matching over 8 bases. This CDR3 comprises 13 residues. With V trimmed by 8 bases and J by 3 bases, 5 bases remained unmatched. The CDR3 reads CASAPGQDYGYTF. In DNA form, the CDR3 reads TGTGCCAGCGCCCCGGGACAGGACTATGGCTACACCTTC.

The chain joins TRBV5-6 to TRBJ2-3; a possible D gene is TRBD1 (6 bases). The germline V gene encodes CDR1 SGHDT and CDR2 YYEEEE. The V and J ends lost 6 bases and 4 bases respectively, with 15 bases between them. This CDR3 contains 14 residues. The CDR3: CASKRAGVSDTQYF. DNA of the CDR3: TGTGCCAGCAAGAGAGCAGGGGTATCAGATACGCAGTATTTT.